Shown below are 10 T cell receptor beta chains from a single sample sequenced in a study of OX40 agonist ivuxolimab in advanced cancers. Method: immunoSEQ multiplex PCR; TCRdb's copy keeps in-frame clones and lacks some. The sample holds about 96,000 clones, 70% to 85% seen once. This sample comprised CD4+ or CD8+ T cells sorted from blood, obtained in a trial of the OX40 agonist ivuxolimab. The receptors originated from an adult with an advanced solid tumor such as melanoma, head and neck, liver or kidney cancer.

CDR3 residues: CASSLRTGNTDTQYF. CDR3 sequence (DNA): TGTGCCAGCAGCTTGCGGACGGGGAACACAGATACGCAGTATTTT. This rearrangement joins TRBV5-5 to TRBJ2-3; tentative D call: TRBD2 (5 bases). Germline CDR1 SGHKS, CDR2 YYEKEE (reference sequence). V was shortened by 1 base and J by 2 bases, with 11 bases between the two germline ends. The CDR3 extends over 15 amino acids.

The V call is TRBV19, the J call TRBJ2-7; TRBD2 matches 8 bases. The CDR3 runs 14 residues. Per the germline V gene, CDR1 is LNHDA and CDR2 is SQIVND (reference sequence). The J segment lost 6 bases and the V segment lost 3 bases, leaving 7 bases of the junction unmatched. The CDR3 region has the DNA TGTGCCAGTAGTATCTCGCTAGCGGGTAGCGAGCAGTACTTC. Translating it yields CASSISLAGSEQYF.

CDR3 in DNA: TGTGCCAGCAGTAGGACTAGCGGTTACAATGAGCAGTTCTTC. It encodes CASSRTSGYNEQFF. This chain links TRBV27 with TRBJ2-1; 10 bases fit TRBD2. The germline V gene encodes CDR1 MNHEY and CDR2 SMNVEV (reference sequence). This CDR3 contains 14 residues. After removal of 5 bases from V and 4 bases from J, the junction contained 2 bases not matched to a gene.

The count of this clone is one. The V and J genes are TRBV19 and TRBJ2-3; 8 nucleotides line up with TRBD2. The V gene's germline CDR1 is LNHDA and CDR2 SQIVND (reference sequence). V shed 1 base, J shed 2 bases, and the junction held 5 bases outside the gene matches. The CDR3 runs 16 residues. In nucleotides, the CDR3 is TGTGCCAGTAGTATAGCCAGCGGGGGATTCACAGATACGCAGTATTTT. It codes for CASSIASGGFTDTQYF.

The V and J genes are TRBV4-3 and TRBJ2-3, with D perhaps given as TRBD1 or TRBD2 (5 bases each). The V gene's germline CDR1 is LGHNA and CDR2 YSLEER. The CDR3 extends over 14 amino acids. V was pared by 6 bases and J by 0 bases, with 10 bases between. CDR3: CASSKRGSTDTQYF. As DNA, the CDR3 is TGCGCCAGCAGTAAGAGGGGTAGCACAGATACGCAGTATTTT.

This clone appeared a single time. The V gene is TRBV11-1, the J gene TRBJ1-2; no reliable D call. Trimming removed 2 bases at V and 8 bases at J, with 15 bases between. CDR3 length equals 14 residues. CDR1 and CDR2 from the germline V gene are SGHAT and FQDESV (reference sequence). The CDR3 sequence is CASSLRGETYGYTF. The CDR3 DNA is TGTGCCAGCAGCTTAAGAGGCGAGACTTACGGCTACACCTTC. Drawing the rest from reference TRBV11-1 and TRBJ1-2, the complete variable domain is EAEVAQSPRYKITEKSQAVAFWCDPISGHATLYWYRQILGQGPELLVQFQDESVVDDSQLPKDRFSAERLKGVDSTLKIQPAELGDSAMYLCASSLRGETYGYTFGSGTRLTVV.

This clone was counted between two and nine times. This rearrangement joins TRBV5-6 to TRBJ1-5; TRBD1 matches at 10 bases. Trimming cost V 4 bases and J 3 bases; bases outside gene matches: 4. CDR3 length equals 15 residues. From germline, CDR1 is SGHDT and CDR2 YYEEEE. In DNA form, the CDR3 reads TGTGCCAGCAGCGGGACAGGGGCCTTCAATCAGCCCCAGCATTTT. This codes for CASSGTGAFNQPQHF.

The V and J genes are TRBV10-1 and TRBJ2-2; TRBD1 is a possible D gene (5 bases). Trimming stripped 3 bases from V and 6 bases from J, with 8 bases between. CDR1 and CDR2 from the germline V gene are WNHNN and SYGVQD (reference sequence). The CDR3 runs 13 residues. Here the CDR3 reads CASSDPGSGELFF. The CDR3 bases are TGCGCCAGCAGTGACCCAGGGTCCGGGGAGCTGTTTTTT.

The V and J genes are TRBV19 and TRBJ1-2; D unresolved. This CDR3 comprises 13 residues. V dropped 3 bases and J dropped 8 bases, with 13 bases sitting between them. Germline V gives CDR1 LNHDA, CDR2 SQIVND (reference sequence). The CDR3 sequence: CASSIVDSGGYTF. CDR3 DNA: TGTGCCAGTAGTATTGTTGATTCAGGCGGCTACACCTTC.

This CDR3 reads CASSLDPGRSYEQYF. In DNA, the CDR3 is TGCGCCAGCAGCTTGGACCCCGGCAGATCCTACGAGCAGTACTTC. The rearrangement joins TRBV5-1 to TRBJ2-7; unclear D gene. This CDR3 is 15 amino acids long. Germline CDR1 and CDR2: SGHRS and YFSETQ. The ends were cut back, 0 bases at V and 1 base at J, with 11 bases in the middle. Using reference TRBV5-1 and TRBJ2-7 for the parts outside the CDR3, the full variable domain is KAGVTQTPRYLIKTRGQQVTLSCSPISGHRSVSWYQQTPGQGLQFLFEYFSETQRNKGNFPGRFSGRQFSNSRSEMNVSTLELGDSALYLCASSLDPGRSYEQYFGPGTRLTVT.